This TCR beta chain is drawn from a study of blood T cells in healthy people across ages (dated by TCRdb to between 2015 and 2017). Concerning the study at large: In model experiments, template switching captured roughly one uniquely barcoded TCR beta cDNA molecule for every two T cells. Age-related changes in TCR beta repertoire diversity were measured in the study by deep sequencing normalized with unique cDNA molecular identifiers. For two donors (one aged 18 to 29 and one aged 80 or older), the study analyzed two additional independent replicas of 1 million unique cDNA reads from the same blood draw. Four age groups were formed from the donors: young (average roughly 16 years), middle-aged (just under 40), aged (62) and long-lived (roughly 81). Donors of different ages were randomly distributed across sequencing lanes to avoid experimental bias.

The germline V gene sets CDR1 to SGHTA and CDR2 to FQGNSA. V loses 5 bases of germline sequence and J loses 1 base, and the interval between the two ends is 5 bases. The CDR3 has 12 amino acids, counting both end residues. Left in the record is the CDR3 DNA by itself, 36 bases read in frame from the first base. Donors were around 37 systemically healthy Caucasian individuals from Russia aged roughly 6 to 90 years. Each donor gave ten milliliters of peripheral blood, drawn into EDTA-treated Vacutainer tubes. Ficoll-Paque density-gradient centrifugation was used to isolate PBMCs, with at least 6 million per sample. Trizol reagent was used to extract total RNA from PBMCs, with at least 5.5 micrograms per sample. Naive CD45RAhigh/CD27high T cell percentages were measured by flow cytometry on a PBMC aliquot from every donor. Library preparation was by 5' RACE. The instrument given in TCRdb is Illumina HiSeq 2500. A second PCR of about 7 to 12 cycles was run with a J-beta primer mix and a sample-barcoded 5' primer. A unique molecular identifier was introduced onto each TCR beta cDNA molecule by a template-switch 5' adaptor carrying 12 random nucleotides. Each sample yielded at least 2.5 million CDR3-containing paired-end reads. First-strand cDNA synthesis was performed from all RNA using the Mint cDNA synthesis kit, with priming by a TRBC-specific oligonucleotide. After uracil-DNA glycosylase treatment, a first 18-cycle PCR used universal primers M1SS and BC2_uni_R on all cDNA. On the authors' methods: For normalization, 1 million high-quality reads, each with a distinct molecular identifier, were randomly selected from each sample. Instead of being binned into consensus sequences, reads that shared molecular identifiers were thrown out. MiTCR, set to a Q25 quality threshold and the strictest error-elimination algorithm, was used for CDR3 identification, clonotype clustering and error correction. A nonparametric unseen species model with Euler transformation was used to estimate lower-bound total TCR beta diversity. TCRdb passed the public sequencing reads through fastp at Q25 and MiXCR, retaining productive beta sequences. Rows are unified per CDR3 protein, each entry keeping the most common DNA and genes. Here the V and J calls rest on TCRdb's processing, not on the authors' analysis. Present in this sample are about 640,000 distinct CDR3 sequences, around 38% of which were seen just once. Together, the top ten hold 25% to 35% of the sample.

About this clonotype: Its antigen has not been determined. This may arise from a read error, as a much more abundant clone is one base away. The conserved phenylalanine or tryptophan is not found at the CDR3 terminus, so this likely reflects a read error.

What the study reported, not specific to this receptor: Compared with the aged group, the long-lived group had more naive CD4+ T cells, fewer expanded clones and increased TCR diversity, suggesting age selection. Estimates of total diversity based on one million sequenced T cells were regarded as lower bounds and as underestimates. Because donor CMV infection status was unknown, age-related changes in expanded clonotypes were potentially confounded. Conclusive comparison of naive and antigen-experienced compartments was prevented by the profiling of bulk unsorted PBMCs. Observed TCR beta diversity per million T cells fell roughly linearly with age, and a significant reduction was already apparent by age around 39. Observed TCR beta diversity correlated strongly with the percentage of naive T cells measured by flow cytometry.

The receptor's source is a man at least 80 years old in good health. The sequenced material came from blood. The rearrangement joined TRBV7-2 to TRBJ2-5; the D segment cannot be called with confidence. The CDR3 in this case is CASSLFQETQYC. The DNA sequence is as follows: TGTGCCAGCAGCCTATTCCAAGAGACCCAGTACTGC.